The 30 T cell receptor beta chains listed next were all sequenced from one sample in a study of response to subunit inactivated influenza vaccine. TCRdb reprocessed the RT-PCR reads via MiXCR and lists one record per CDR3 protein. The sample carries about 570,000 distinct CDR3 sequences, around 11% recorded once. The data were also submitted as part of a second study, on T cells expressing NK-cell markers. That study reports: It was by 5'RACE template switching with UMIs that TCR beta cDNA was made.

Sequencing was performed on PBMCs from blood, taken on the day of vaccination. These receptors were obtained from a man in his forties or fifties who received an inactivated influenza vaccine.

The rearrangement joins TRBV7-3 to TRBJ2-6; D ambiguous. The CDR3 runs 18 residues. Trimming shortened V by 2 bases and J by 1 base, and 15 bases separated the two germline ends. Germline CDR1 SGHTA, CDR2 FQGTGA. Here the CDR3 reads CASSLLPVYGSGANVLTF. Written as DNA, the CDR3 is TGTGCCAGCAGCTTACTCCCAGTGTATGGTTCTGGGGCCAACGTCCTGACTTTC.

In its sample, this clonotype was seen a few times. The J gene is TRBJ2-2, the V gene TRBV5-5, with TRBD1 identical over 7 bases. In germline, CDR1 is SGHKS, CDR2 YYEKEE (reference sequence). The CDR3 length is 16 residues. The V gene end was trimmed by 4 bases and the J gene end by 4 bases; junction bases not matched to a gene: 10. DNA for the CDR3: TGTGCCAGCAGCCTAAGACAGGGTTCCTCCACCGGGGAGCTGTTTTTT. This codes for CASSLRQGSSTGELFF.

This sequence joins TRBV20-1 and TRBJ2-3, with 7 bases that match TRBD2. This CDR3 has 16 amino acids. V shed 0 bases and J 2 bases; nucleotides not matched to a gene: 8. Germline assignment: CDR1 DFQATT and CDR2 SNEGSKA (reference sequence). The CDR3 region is CSAREWKSGNTDTQYF. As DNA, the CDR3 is TGCAGTGCTAGAGAATGGAAAAGCGGGAACACAGATACGCAGTATTTT.

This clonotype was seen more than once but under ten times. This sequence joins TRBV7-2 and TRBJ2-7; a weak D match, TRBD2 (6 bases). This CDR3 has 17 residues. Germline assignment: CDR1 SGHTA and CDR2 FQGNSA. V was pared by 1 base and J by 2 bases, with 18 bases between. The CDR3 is CASSLGLRREIPYEQYF. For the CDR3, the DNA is TGTGCCAGCAGCTTAGGCCTAAGGAGGGAGATACCCTACGAGCAGTACTTC.

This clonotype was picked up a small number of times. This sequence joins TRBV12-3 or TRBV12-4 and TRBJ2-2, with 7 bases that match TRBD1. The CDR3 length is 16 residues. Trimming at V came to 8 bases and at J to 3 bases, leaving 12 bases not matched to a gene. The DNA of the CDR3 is TGTGCCAGCCGCTTGAACACAGGGGTGGACACCGGGGAGCTGTTTTTT. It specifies CASRLNTGVDTGELFF.

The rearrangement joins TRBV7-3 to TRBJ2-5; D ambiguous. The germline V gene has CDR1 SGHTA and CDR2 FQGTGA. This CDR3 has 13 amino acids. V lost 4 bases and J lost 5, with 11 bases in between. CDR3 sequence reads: CASSSAEAETQYF. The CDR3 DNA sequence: TGTGCCAGCAGCTCCGCCGAGGCGGAGACCCAGTACTTC.

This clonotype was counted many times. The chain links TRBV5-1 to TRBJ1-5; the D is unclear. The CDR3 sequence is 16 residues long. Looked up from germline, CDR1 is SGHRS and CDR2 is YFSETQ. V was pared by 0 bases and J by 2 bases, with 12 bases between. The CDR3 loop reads CASSLEPGSGNQPQHF. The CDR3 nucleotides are TGCGCCAGCAGCTTGGAGCCCGGGAGTGGCAATCAGCCCCAGCATTTT. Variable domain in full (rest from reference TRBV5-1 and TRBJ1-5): KAGVTQTPRYLIKTRGQQVTLSCSPISGHRSVSWYQQTPGQGLQFLFEYFSETQRNKGNFPGRFSGRQFSNSRSEMNVSTLELGDSALYLCASSLEPGSGNQPQHFGDGTRLSIL.

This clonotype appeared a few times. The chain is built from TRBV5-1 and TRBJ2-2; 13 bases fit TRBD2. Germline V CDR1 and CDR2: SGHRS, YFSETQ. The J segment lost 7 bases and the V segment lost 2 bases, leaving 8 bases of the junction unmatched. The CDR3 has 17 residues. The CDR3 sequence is CASSLIRTSGSNGELFF. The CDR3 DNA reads TGCGCCAGCAGCTTAATCAGGACTAGCGGGAGTAACGGGGAGCTGTTTTTT. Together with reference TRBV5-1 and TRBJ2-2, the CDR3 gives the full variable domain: KAGVTQTPRYLIKTRGQQVTLSCSPISGHRSVSWYQQTPGQGLQFLFEYFSETQRNKGNFPGRFSGRQFSNSRSEMNVSTLELGDSALYLCASSLIRTSGSNGELFFGEGSRLTVL.

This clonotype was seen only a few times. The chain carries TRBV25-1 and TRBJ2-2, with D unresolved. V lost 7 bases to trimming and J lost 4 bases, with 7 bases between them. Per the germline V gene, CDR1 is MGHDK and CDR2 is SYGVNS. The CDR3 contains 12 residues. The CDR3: CASTPSTGELFF. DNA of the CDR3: TGTGCCAGCACCCCGAGCACCGGGGAGCTGTTTTTT. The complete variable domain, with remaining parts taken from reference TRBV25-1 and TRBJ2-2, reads EADIYQTPRYLVIGTGKKITLECSQTMGHDKMYWYQQDPGMELHLIHYSYGVNSTEKGDLSSESTVSRIRTEHFPLTLESARPSHTSQYLCASTPSTGELFFGEGSRLTVL.

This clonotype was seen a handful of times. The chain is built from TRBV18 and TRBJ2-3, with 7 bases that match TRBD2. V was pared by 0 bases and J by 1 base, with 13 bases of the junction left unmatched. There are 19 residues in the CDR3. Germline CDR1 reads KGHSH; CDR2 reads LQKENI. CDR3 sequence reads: CASSPPYWDGRPGTDTQYF. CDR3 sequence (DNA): TGTGCCAGCTCACCACCGTATTGGGACGGGAGGCCCGGCACAGATACGCAGTATTTT.

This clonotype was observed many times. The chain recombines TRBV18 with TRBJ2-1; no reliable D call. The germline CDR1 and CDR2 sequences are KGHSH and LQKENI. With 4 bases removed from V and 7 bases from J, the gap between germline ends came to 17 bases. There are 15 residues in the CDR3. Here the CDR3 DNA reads TGTGCCAGCTCACTCGGCTCCCTGATCATGAATGAGCAGTTCTTC. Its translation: CASSLGSLIMNEQFF.

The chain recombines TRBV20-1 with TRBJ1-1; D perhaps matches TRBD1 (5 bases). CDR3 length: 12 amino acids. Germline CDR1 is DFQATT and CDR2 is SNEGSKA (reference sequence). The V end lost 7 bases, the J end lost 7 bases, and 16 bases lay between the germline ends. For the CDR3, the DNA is TGCAGTGACCTGACAGACCGCTATGAAGCTTTCTTT. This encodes CSDLTDRYEAFF.

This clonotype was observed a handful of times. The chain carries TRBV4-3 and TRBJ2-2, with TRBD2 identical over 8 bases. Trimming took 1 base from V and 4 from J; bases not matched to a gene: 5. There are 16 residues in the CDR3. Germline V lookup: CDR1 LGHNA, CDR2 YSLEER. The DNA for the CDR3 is TGCGCCAGCAGCCAAGCAGCGGGAGAGGTCACCGGGGAGCTGTTTTTT. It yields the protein CASSQAAGEVTGELFF.

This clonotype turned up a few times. As DNA, the CDR3 is TGTGCCAGCAGCTACCCCGGGGGAGTGTCCCTCTATGGCTACACCTTC. It encodes CASSYPGGVSLYGYTF. The V call is TRBV7-9, the J call TRBJ1-2, with D possibly matching TRBD1 (5 bases). Germline lookup yields CDR1 SEHNR and CDR2 FQNEAQ (reference sequence). This CDR3 contains 16 residues. Trimming pared 4 bases from V and 4 bases from J, leaving 19 bases between. The full variable domain, in which reference TRBV7-9 and TRBJ1-2 provide the parts outside the CDR3, is DTGVSQNPRHKITKRGQNVTFRCDPISEHNRLYWYRQTLGQGPEFLTYFQNEAQLEKSRLLSDRFSAERPKGSFSTLEIQRTEQGDSAMYLCASSYPGGVSLYGYTFGSGTRLTVV.

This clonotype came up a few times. The chain's CDR3 is CASSQPTDRSSYNEQFF. The CDR3 DNA is TGCGCCAGCAGCCAACCCACGGACAGAAGCTCCTACAATGAGCAGTTCTTC. This chain links TRBV4-1 with TRBJ2-1; D possibly corresponds to TRBD1 (6 bases). Germline CDR1 reads MGHRA; CDR2 reads YSYEKL. With 2 bases removed from V and 0 bases from J, the gap between germline ends came to 14 bases. The CDR3 length is 17 residues.

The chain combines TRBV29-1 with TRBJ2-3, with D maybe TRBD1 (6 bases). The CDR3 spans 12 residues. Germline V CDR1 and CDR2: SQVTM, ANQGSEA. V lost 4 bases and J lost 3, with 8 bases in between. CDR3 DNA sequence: TGCAGCGTTGGAGGGGGAACAGATACGCAGTATTTT. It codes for CSVGGGTDTQYF.

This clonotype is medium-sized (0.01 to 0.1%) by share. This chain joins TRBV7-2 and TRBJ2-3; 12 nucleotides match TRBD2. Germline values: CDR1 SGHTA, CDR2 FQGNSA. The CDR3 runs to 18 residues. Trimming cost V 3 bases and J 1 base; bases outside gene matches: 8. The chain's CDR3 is CASSLSLAGGRGTDTQYF. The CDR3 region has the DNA TGTGCCAGCAGCTTGTCGCTAGCGGGGGGGCGTGGCACAGATACGCAGTATTTT.

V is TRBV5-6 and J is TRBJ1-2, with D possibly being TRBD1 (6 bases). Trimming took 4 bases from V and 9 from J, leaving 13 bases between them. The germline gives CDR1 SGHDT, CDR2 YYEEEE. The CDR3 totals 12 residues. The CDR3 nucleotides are TGTGCCAGCAGCCATTACAGGGTGCGCTACACCTTC. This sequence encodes CASSHYRVRYTF.

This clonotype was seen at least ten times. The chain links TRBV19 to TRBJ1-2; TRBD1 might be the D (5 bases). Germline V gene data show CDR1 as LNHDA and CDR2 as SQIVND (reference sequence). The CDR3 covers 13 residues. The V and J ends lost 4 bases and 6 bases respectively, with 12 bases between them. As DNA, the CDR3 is TGTGCCAGTAGTAGCCCGGGGGAGGATGGCTACACCTTC. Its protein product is CASSSPGEDGYTF.

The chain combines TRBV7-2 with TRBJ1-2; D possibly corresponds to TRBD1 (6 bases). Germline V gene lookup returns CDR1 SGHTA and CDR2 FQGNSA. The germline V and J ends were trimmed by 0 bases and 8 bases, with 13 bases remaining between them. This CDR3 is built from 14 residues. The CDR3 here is CASSLAHGQSGYTF. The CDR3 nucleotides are TGTGCCAGCAGCTTAGCACACGGACAGTCAGGCTACACCTTC.

The CDR3 protein is CASRPGTTTYQETQYF. CDR3 in DNA: TGCGCCAGCAGACCCGGGACTACAACGTACCAAGAGACCCAGTACTTC. This chain joins TRBV5-1 and TRBJ2-5, with 7 bases fitting TRBD2. CDR1 and CDR2 from the germline V gene are SGHRS and YFSETQ. The V segment lost 5 bases and the J segment 0 bases; nucleotides outside the gene matches: 10. This CDR3 comprises 16 residues.

CDR3 DNA sequence: TGTGCCAGCAGCCAAGTAGGAGGCAGGGGGAGTAATGAGCAGTTCTTC. As protein: CASSQVGGRGSNEQFF. The rearrangement joins TRBV4-2 to TRBJ2-1, with 7 bases matching TRBD1. The CDR3 is 16 residues long. V was pared by 1 base and J by 7 bases, with 10 bases of the junction left unmatched. CDR1 is LGHNA and CDR2 is YNFKEQ in the germline V gene.

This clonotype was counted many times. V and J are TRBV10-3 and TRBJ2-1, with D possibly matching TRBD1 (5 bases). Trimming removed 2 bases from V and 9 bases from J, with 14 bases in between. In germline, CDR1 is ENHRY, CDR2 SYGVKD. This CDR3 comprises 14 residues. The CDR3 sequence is CAISETYQGGEQFF. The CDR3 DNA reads TGTGCCATCAGTGAGACTTATCAGGGCGGTGAGCAGTTCTTC.

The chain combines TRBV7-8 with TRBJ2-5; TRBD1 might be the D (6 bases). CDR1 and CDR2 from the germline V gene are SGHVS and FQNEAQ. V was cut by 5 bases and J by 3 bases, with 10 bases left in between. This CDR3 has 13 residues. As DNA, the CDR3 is TGTGCCAGCAGCCCCGGACAGAAAGAGACCCAGTACTTC. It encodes CASSPGQKETQYF.

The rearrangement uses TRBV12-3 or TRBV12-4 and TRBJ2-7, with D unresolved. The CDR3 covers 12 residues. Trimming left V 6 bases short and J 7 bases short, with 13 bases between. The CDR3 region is CASRLSLMEQYF. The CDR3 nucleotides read TGTGCCAGCAGGCTCTCCCTGATGGAGCAGTACTTC.

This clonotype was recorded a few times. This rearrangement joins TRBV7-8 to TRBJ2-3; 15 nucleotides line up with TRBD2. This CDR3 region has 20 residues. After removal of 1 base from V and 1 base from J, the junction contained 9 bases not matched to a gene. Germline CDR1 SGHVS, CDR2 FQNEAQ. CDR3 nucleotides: TGTGCCAGCAGCTTAGTAAGGACTAGCGGGAGGGCCTCTGGCACAGATACGCAGTATTTT. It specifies CASSLVRTSGRASGTDTQYF.

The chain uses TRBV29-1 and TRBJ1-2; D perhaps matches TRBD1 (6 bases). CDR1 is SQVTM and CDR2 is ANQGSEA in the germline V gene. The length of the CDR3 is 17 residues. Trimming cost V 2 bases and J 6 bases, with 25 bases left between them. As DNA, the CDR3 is TGCAGCGTTGAATGGGGGGTATTGACAGGCATCGGCCATGGCTACACCTTC. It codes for CSVEWGVLTGIGHGYTF.

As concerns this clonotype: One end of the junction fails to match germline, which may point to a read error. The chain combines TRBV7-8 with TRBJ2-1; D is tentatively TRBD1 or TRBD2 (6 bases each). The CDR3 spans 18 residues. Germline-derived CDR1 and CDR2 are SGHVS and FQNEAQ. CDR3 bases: TGTGTCAGCAGCTACATCGGACGGAGGGGGGAAAATTACAATGAGCAGTTCTTC. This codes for CVSSYIGRRGENYNEQFF.

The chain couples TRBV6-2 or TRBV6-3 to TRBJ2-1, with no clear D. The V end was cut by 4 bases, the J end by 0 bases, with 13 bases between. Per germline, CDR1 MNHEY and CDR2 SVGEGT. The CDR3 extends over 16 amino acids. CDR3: CASSSPRRISYNEQFF. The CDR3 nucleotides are TGTGCCAGCAGTTCCCCCAGGCGGATCTCCTACAATGAGCAGTTCTTC.

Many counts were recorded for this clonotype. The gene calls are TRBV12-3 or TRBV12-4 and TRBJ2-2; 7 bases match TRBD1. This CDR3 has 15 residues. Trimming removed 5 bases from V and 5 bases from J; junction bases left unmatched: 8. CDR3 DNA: TGTGCCAGCAGTCTTGGACCAGGGGGAACCGGGGAGCTGTTTTTT. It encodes CASSLGPGGTGELFF.